This T cell receptor (beta chain) originates from a study of response to subunit inactivated influenza vaccine. Whole-study results and caveats: The authors proposed limited new T cell recruitment per seasonal influenza vaccination.

This clonotype has just a few counts. What it recognizes is unknown. Trimming took 5 bases from V and 7 from J; bases not matched to a gene: 10. CDR1 is MGHRA, CDR2 YSYEKL, per germline. The CDR3 is 15 amino acids. TCRdb analysed the RT-PCR reads with MiXCR anew, one entry per CDR3 protein. The sample has roughly 650,000 distinct CDR3 sequences; approximately 14% are singletons. J is TRBJ2-1 and V is TRBV4-1; TRBD2 matches 8 bases. The sequence was obtained from a man aged 50-59 years who received an inactivated influenza vaccine. The input for sequencing was PBMCs from blood, taken 11 to 12 days after vaccination. CDR3 coding DNA: TGCGCCAGCAGCAATACGGGACTAGAAAGTAATGAGCAGTTCTTC. This sequence encodes CASSNTGLESNEQFF.